This T cell receptor beta chain was recorded in a study of blood T cells in healthy people across ages. Study-wide results and caveats: The diversity estimates, figures obtained from one million T cells, were considered underestimates.

Germline V gene data show CDR1 as ENHRY and CDR2 as SYGVKD. The CDR3 loop spans 14 amino acids. V lost 7 bases and J lost 4; bases outside the gene matches: 6. With a J-beta primer mix and a sample-barcoded 5' primer, a second PCR ran roughly 6 to 11 cycles. Each CDR3 protein gets one entry after TCRdb re-called the 5' RACE reads with MiXCR. In the table there are about 670,000 distinct CDR3 sequences, more than 45% of which are singletons. Remarks on this clonotype: Its cognate antigen is unknown.

The source material was blood. This TCR was sampled from a woman over 75 in good health. This chain links TRBV10-3 with TRBJ2-3; 9 bases line up with TRBD2. CDR3 nucleotides: TGTGCCATCAAGGGCGGGGGGGCGCCAGATACGCAGTATTTT. Its protein is CAIKGGGAPDTQYF.